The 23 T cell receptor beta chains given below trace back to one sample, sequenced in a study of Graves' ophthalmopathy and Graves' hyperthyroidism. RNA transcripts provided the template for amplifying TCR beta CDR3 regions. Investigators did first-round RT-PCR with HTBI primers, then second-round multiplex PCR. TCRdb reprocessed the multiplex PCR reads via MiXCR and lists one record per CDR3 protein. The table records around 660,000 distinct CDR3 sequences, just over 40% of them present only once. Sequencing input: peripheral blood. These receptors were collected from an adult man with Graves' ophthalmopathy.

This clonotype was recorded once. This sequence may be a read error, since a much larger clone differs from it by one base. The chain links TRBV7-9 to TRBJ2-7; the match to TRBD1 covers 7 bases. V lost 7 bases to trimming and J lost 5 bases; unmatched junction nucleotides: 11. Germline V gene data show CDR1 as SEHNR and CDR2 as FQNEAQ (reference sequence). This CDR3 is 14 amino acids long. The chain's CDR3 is CASTRRDRSHEQYF. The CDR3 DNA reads TGTGCCAGCACCCGTAGGGACAGATCCCACGAGCAGTACTTC.

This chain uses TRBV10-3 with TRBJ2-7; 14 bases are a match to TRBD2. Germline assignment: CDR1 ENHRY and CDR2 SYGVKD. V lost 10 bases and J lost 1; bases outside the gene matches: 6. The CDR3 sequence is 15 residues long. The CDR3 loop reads CASRRTSGGSYEQYF. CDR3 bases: TGTGCCAGCAGGCGGACTAGCGGGGGGTCCTACGAGCAGTACTTC.

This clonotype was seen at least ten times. The CDR3 protein is CASSYRGETQYF. CDR3 DNA sequence: TGTGCCAGCTCCTACAGGGGAGAGACCCAGTACTTC. The V and J genes are TRBV7-6 and TRBJ2-5, with TRBD1 identical over 7 bases. V trimming: 8 bases; J trimming: 4 bases; junction bases outside the gene matches: 4. In germline, CDR1 is SGHVS, CDR2 FNYEAQ. The CDR3 loop spans 12 amino acids.

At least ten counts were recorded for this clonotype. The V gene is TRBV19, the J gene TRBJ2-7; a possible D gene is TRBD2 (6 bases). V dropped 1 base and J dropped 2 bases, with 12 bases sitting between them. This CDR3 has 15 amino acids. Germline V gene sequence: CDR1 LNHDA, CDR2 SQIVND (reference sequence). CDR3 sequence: CASSIGGVRAYEQYF. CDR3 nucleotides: TGTGCCAGTAGTATAGGCGGGGTGAGGGCCTACGAGCAGTACTTC.

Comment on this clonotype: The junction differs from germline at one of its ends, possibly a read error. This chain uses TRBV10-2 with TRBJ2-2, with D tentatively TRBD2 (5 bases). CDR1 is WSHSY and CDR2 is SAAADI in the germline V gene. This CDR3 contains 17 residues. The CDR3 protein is CASSLDEAEEPTGELFF. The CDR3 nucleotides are TGTGCCAGCAGTCTCGACGAGGCGGAGGAACCGACCGGGGAGCTGTTTTTT.

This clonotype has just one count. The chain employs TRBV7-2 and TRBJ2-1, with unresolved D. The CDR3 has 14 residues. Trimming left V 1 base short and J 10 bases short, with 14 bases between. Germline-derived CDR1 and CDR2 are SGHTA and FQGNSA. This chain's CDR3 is CASSLGISGDEQFF. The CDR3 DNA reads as TGTGCCAGCAGCTTAGGCATCTCAGGAGACGAGCAGTTCTTC.

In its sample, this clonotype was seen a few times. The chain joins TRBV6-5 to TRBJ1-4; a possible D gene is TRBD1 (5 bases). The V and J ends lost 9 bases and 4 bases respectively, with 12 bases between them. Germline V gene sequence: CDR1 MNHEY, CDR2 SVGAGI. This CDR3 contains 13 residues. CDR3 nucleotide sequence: TGTGCCAGGATGACAGTGTATAATGAAAAACTGTTTTTT. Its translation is CARMTVYNEKLFF.

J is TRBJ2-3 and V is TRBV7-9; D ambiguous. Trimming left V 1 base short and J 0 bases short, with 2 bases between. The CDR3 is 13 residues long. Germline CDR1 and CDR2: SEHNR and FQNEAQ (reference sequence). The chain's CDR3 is CASSLVSTDTQYF. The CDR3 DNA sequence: TGTGCCAGCAGCTTAGTGAGCACAGATACGCAGTATTTT.

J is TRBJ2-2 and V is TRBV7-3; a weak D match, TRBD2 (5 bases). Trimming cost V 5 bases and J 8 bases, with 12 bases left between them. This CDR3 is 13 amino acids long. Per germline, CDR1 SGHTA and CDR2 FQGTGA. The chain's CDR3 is CASSLDSGGELFF. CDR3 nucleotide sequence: TGTGCCAGCAGCCTAGACTCGGGGGGGGAGCTGTTTTTT. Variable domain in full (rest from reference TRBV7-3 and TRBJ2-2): GAGVSQTPSNKVTEKGKYVELRCDPISGHTALYWYRQSLGQGPEFLIYFQGTGAADDSGLPNDRFFAVRPEGSVSTLKIQRTERGDSAVYLCASSLDSGGELFFGEGSRLTVL.

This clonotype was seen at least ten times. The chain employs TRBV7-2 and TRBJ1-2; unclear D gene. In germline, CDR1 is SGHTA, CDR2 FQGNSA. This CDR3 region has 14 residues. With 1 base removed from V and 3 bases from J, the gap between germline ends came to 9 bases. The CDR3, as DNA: TGTGCCAGCAGCTTAGTGAGTACAGACTATGGCTACACCTTC. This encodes CASSLVSTDYGYTF. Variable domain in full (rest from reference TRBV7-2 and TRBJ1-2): GAGVSQSPSNKVTEKGKDVELRCDPISGHTALYWYRQSLGQGLEFLIYFQGNSAPDKSGLPSDRFSAERTGGSVSTLTIQRTQQEDSAVYLCASSLVSTDYGYTFGSGTRLTVV.

This CDR3 reads CAIRGGRGAQETQYF. CDR3 coding DNA: TGTGCCATCAGAGGCGGGCGGGGGGCCCAAGAGACCCAGTACTTC. The chain has TRBV10-3 and TRBJ2-5, with 8 bases aligning to TRBD2. The CDR3 covers 15 residues. V dropped 6 bases and J dropped 1; count of bases not matched to a gene: 7. Per germline, CDR1 ENHRY and CDR2 SYGVKD.

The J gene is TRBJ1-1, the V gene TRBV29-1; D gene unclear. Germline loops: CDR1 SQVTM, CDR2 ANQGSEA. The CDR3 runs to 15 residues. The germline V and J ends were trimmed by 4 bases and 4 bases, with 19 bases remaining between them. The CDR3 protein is CSVGLAEEGGTEAFF. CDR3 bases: TGCAGCGTTGGACTAGCGGAGGAAGGTGGCACTGAAGCTTTCTTT.

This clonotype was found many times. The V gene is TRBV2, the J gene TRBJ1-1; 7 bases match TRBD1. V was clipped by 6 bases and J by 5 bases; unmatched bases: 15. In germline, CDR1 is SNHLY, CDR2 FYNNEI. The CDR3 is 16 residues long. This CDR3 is CASSELSTGRPTEAFF. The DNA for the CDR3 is TGTGCCAGCAGCGAATTATCGACAGGGAGACCAACTGAAGCTTTCTTT.

The CDR3 region is CAVGRFLSGSETQYF. CDR3 in DNA: TGTGCCGTGGGAAGATTCCTCTCTGGAAGTGAGACCCAGTACTTC. The V and J genes are TRBV10-3 and TRBJ2-5; D gene uncertain. Germline V gives CDR1 ENHRY, CDR2 SYGVKD. CDR3 size: 15 residues. V lost 11 bases and J 5 bases, leaving 24 bases between the germline ends.

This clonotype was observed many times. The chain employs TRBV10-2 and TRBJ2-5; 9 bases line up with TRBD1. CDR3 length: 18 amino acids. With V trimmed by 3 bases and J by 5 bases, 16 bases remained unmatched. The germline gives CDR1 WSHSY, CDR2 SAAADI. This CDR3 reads CASSDGGTGGRITETQYF. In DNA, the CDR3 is TGCGCCAGCAGTGATGGGGGAACAGGGGGCAGAATTACGGAGACCCAGTACTTC.

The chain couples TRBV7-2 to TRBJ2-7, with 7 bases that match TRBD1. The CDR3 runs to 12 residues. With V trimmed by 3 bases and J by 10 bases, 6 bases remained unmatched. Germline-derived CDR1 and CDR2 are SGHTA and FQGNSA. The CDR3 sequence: CASSFIQGIQYF. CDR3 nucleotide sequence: TGTGCCAGCAGCTTTATACAGGGGATTCAGTACTTC.

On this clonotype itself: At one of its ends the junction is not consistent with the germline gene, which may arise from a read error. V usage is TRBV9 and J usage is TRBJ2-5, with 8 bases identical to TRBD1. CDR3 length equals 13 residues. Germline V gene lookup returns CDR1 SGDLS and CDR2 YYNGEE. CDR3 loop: CASSAGGRETRYF. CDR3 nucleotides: TGTGCCAGCAGCGCAGGGGGCCGAGAGACCCGGTACTTC.

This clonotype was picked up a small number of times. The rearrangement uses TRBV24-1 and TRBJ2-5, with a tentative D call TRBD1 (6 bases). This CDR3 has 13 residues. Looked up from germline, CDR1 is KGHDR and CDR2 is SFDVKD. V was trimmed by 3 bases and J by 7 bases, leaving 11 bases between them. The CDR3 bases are TGTGCCACCAGTGATGGTCAACAGGGGACCCAGTACTTC. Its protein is CATSDGQQGTQYF.

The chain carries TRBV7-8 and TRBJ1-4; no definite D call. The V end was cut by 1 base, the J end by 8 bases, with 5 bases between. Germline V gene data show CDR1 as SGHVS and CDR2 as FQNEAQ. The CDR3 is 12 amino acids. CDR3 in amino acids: CASSLGAEKLFF. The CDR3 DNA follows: TGTGCCAGCAGCTTAGGTGCAGAAAAACTGTTTTTT.

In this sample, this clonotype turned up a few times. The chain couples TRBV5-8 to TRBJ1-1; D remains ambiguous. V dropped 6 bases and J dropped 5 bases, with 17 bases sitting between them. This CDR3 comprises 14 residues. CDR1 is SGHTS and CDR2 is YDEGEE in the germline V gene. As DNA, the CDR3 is TGTGCCAGCACATCACCGGGGTATTATACTGAAGCTTTCTTT. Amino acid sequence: CASTSPGYYTEAFF.

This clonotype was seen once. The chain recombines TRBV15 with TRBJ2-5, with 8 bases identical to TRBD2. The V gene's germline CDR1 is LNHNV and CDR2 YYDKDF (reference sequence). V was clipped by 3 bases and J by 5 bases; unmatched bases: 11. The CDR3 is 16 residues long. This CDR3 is CATSSLRSGGPETQYF. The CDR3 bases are TGTGCCACCAGCAGCTTAAGGAGCGGGGGTCCGGAGACCCAGTACTTC.

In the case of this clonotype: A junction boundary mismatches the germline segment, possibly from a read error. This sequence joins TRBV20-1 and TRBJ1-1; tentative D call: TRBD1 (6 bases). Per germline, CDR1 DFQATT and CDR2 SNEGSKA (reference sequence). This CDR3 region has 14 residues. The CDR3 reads CSARDEGVNTGAFF. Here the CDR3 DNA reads TGCAGTGCTAGAGATGAGGGGGTGAACACTGGAGCTTTCTTT.

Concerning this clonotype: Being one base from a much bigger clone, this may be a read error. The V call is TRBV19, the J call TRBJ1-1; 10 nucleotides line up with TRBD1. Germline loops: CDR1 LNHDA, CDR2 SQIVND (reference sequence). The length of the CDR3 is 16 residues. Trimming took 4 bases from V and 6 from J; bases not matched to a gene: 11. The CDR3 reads CASSTRTGGINAEAFF. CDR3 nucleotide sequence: TGTGCCAGTAGTACCCGGACAGGGGGGATCAACGCTGAAGCTTTCTTT.